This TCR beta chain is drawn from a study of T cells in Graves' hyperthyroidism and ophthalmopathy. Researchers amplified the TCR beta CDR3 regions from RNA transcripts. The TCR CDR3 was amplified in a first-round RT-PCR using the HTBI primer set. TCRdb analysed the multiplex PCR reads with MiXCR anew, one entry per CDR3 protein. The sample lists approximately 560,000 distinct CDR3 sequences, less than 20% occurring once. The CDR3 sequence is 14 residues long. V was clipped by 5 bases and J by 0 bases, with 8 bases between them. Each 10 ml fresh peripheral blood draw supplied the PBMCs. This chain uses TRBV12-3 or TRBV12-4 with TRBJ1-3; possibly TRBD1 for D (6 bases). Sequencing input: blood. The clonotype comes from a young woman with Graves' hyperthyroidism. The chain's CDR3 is CASSDRSSGNTIYF. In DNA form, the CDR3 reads TGTGCCAGCAGTGACAGGAGCTCTGGAAACACCATATATTTT.